These T cell receptor beta chains were read from a single sample in a study of cytomegalovirus exposure and HLA in healthy donors. Assay: immunoSEQ multiplex PCR; the TCRdb copy retains only in-frame clones and omits some. The repertoire consists of roughly 130,000 clones, with about four fifths occurring once and the leading ten covering roughly 12%. Sample: PBMCs. The receptor source for this set is a male donor in good health and CMV-seropositive. The CDR3 runs from the conserved cysteine through the conserved F or W. Each record gives: CDR3 protein, clone size, V gene, D gene, J gene. The D gene is left open where the match is weak. Clone size is not always given. Where it is, it says once, few, many or a class for expanded clones.

CDR3: CASSLASRGGQPQHF
size: .
V: TRBV7-2
D: .
J: TRBJ1-5

CDR3: CASISSGSADEQFF
size: .
V: TRBV2
D: TRBD2
J: TRBJ2-1

CDR3: CASSFQGTYEQYF
size: .
V: TRBV27
D: .
J: TRBJ2-7

CDR3: CATEERYNEQFF
size: .
V: TRBV28
D: .
J: TRBJ2-1

CDR3: CASSQEHRGQGEAFF
size: few
V: TRBV4-3
D: TRBD1
J: TRBJ1-1

CDR3: CASGRRKYHKETQYF
size: .
V: TRBV7-4
D: .
J: TRBJ2-5

CDR3: CASSYSTGVGETQYF
size: few
V: TRBV6-5
D: TRBD1
J: TRBJ2-5

CDR3: CASSYPTGKGLNTEAFF
size: .
V: TRBV7-2
D: TRBD1
J: TRBJ1-1

CDR3: CSVERTTNTEAFF
size: .
V: TRBV29-1
D: .
J: TRBJ1-1

CDR3: CASSFTGGKFNYGYTF
size: .
V: TRBV5-1
D: .
J: TRBJ1-2

CDR3: CASSPTGTGGPGANGLTF
size: .
V: TRBV5-1
D: TRBD1
J: TRBJ2-6

CDR3: CASRGYDGRHEQFF
size: .
V: TRBV27
D: .
J: TRBJ2-1

CDR3: CASSQSGRGDVFF
size: few
V: TRBV14
D: .
J: TRBJ1-1

CDR3: CAWASGGWAFF
size: .
V: TRBV30
D: TRBD1
J: TRBJ1-1

CDR3: CASSDGLAPSYEQYF
size: once
V: TRBV9
D: TRBD2
J: TRBJ2-7

CDR3: CATSRRGTSYNEQFF
size: few
V: TRBV15
D: TRBD2
J: TRBJ2-1

CDR3: CATQGSQGAYNEQFF
size: .
V: TRBV6-5
D: .
J: TRBJ2-1

CDR3: CAGRPWGDTGELFF
size: .
V: TRBV2
D: .
J: TRBJ2-2

CDR3: CASSDPRETDTQYF
size: .
V: TRBV9
D: .
J: TRBJ2-3

CDR3: CASSTLAGGEDTQYF
size: .
V: TRBV11-3
D: TRBD2
J: TRBJ2-3

CDR3: CAISGTGGGDGYTF
size: few
V: TRBV10-3
D: TRBD1
J: TRBJ1-2

CDR3: CASSFKTGEGYEQYF
size: once
V: TRBV5-1
D: .
J: TRBJ2-7

CDR3: CASSSDTGYEQYF
size: .
V: TRBV5-4
D: .
J: .

CDR3: CASSLRGWDTEAFF
size: .
V: TRBV5-1
D: .
J: TRBJ1-1

CDR3: CASSTRPYNEQFF
size: .
V: TRBV6-5
D: .
J: TRBJ2-1

CDR3: CASSAGVGTEAFF
size: .
V: TRBV7-2
D: .
J: TRBJ1-1

CDR3: CASSLATSGSTDTQYF
size: .
V: TRBV5-1
D: TRBD2
J: TRBJ2-3

CDR3: CASSEAGIVLFF
size: .
V: TRBV4-2
D: .
J: TRBJ1-4

CDR3: CASSYQGQSLGSEFF
size: .
V: TRBV6-6
D: .
J: TRBJ2-1

CDR3: CASSLEAGSDEQHF
size: .
V: TRBV5-4
D: .
J: TRBJ2-7

CDR3: CASSDSMGPEAFF
size: .
V: TRBV7-9
D: .
J: TRBJ1-1

CDR3: CASVAGGRTDTQYF
size: few
V: TRBV19
D: TRBD2
J: TRBJ2-3

CDR3: CASRWEWNEQFF
size: once
V: TRBV2
D: .
J: TRBJ2-1

CDR3: CASSTQGYNQPQHF
size: once
V: TRBV19
D: .
J: TRBJ1-5

CDR3: CASSLGGSNSPLHF
size: once
V: TRBV27
D: .
J: TRBJ1-6

CDR3: CASSYQGRGSNQPQHF
size: .
V: TRBV6-6
D: .
J: TRBJ1-5

CDR3: CASTSGALYNEQFF
size: .
V: TRBV27
D: .
J: TRBJ2-1

CDR3: CASSLVAAVGYNEQFF
size: .
V: TRBV5-6
D: .
J: TRBJ2-1

CDR3: CASSPNRGGEKLFF
size: .
V: TRBV18
D: TRBD1
J: TRBJ1-4

CDR3: CASSAPSGAYNEQFF
size: .
V: TRBV18
D: TRBD2
J: TRBJ2-1